This TCR beta chain was sequenced for a study of identical twins. Study findings and constraints: Within cord blood, abundant beta clonotypes carried fewer insertions, but memory repertoires showed no such trend.

In this sample, this clonotype turned up many times. What it recognizes is unknown. The CDR3 is 11 amino acids. The germline V and J ends were trimmed by 4 bases and 7 bases, with 8 bases remaining between them. CDR1 and CDR2 (germline): SQVTM, ANQGSEA. Via MiXCR, TCRdb re-called the 5' RACE reads, giving one row per CDR3 protein. The data contain approximately 690,000 distinct CDR3 sequences, approximately 6% of them singletons. Sequencing was performed on naive T cells sorted from blood. The gene calls are TRBV29-1 and TRBJ2-4; D possibly uses TRBD1 or TRBD2 (5 bases each). This receptor was identified in a young man in good health. CDR3 region: CSVVGDNIQYF. The CDR3 coding sequence is TGCAGCGTTGTAGGGGACAACATTCAGTACTTC.